This T cell receptor (beta chain) was obtained from a study of T cell responses to AZD1222 COVID-19 vaccine. Libraries were prepared by immunoSEQ multiplex PCR; TCRdb keeps only in-frame clonotypes and omits some of them. The repertoire holds around 78,000 clones, with 85% to 90% as singletons. The CDR3 is 14 amino acids. V lost 1 base and J lost 6; bases outside the gene matches: 5. Germline CDR1 is SGHTA and CDR2 is FQGNSA. The sequencing here drew on peripheral blood, taken 28 days after the second AZD1222 dose. The clonotype was recovered from an adult who received the AZD1222 COVID-19 vaccine. The chain recombines TRBV7-2 with TRBJ1-1, with 7 bases matching TRBD1. CDR3 residues: CASSLVSGGPEAFF. The CDR3 nucleotides are TGTGCCAGCAGCTTAGTTTCAGGGGGGCCTGAAGCTTTCTTT.